What follows are 20 T cell receptor beta chains derived from one specimen sequenced in a study of PD-L1 blockade in urothelial cancer. Stated time point: peripheral blood 6 weeks after treatment start. Assay used: immunoSEQ multiplex PCR; TCRdb lists only in-frame clones, some missing. Here the sample spans about 76,000 clones, under 95% being singletons. Specimen: PBMCs, collected around atezolizumab (anti-PD-L1) treatment. The source is a woman older than 75 with urothelial cancer.

V and J are TRBV9 and TRBJ2-1, with D unclear. Trimming cost V 4 bases and J 0 bases, with 11 bases left between them. There are 15 residues in the CDR3. Germline-derived CDR1 and CDR2 are SGDLS and YYNGEE. The CDR3 spells CASSPTSSSYNEQFF. CDR3 bases: TGTGCCAGCAGCCCAACCTCCAGCTCCTACAATGAGCAGTTCTTC.

V is TRBV2 and J is TRBJ2-5; a possible D gene is TRBD1 (8 bases). The V end was cut by 7 bases, the J end by 1 base, with 19 bases between. Germline assignment: CDR1 SNHLY and CDR2 FYNNEI. The CDR3 extends over 16 amino acids. CDR3: CASKAGQGAFQETQYF. The CDR3 DNA reads as TGTGCCAGCAAAGCGGGGCAGGGGGCATTCCAAGAGACCCAGTACTTC.

CDR3 region: CASSLSTIAGYTF. CDR3 DNA sequence: TGTGCCAGCAGCCTTTCTACTATCGCTGGCTACACCTTC. The chain uses TRBV7-9 and TRBJ1-2; D gene ambiguous. This CDR3 is built from 13 residues. V was trimmed by 5 bases and J by 7 bases, leaving 14 bases between them. Germline V gene sequence: CDR1 SEHNR, CDR2 FQNEAQ (reference sequence).

V is TRBV7-9 and J is TRBJ2-1, with 8 bases that match TRBD2. Germline CDR1 reads SEHNR; CDR2 reads FQNEAQ (reference sequence). V dropped 0 bases and J dropped 7; count of bases not matched to a gene: 11. The CDR3 has 17 amino acids. As DNA, the CDR3 is TGTGCCAGCAGCTTAGCCCCGGGACTAGAGAGAAATAATGAGCAGTTCTTC. The encoded protein is CASSLAPGLERNNEQFF.

CDR3 region: CASSSRGGAKNIQYF. The CDR3 DNA reads as TGTGCCAGCAGCTCTCGCGGGGGAGCCAAAAACATTCAGTACTTC. J is TRBJ2-4 and V is TRBV6-1; the match to TRBD2 covers 7 bases. Germline V gene data show CDR1 as MNHNS and CDR2 as SASEGT. Trimming removed 6 bases from V and 0 bases from J; junction bases left unmatched: 5. The CDR3 has 15 amino acids.

The gene calls are TRBV5-8 and TRBJ1-1; no firm D call. Germline CDR1 and CDR2: SGHTS and YDEGEE. Trimming left V 1 base short and J 2 bases short, with 3 bases between. The CDR3 sequence is 12 residues long. The CDR3 bases are TGTGCCAGCAGCTTGCTCAACACTGAAGCTTTCTTT. Residues: CASSLLNTEAFF.

The V and J genes are TRBV9 and TRBJ1-5; TRBD1 is a possible D gene (6 bases). Trimming shortened V by 4 bases and J by 2 bases, and 13 bases separated the two germline ends. CDR1 SGDLS and CDR2 YYNGEE come from the germline V gene. CDR3 length: 15 residues. The CDR3: CASSPQGFGNQPQHF. The CDR3 nucleotides are TGTGCCAGCAGCCCTCAGGGGTTTGGCAATCAGCCCCAGCATTTT. Full variable domain (outside the CDR3, taken from reference TRBV9 and TRBJ1-5): DSGVTQTPKHLITATGQRVTLRCSPRSGDLSVYWYQQSLDQGLQFLIQYYNGEERAKGNILERFSAQQFPDLHSELNLSSLELGDSALYFCASSPQGFGNQPQHFGDGTRLSIL.

The genes are TRBV25-1 and TRBJ2-5; 8 nucleotides match TRBD1. CDR3 length: 13 amino acids. Germline V CDR1 and CDR2: MGHDK, SYGVNS. Trimming removed 5 bases from V and 4 bases from J; junction bases left unmatched: 3. The CDR3 nucleotides read TGTGCCAGCAGTCCAGGGGGCGGAGAGACCCAGTACTTC. Translated: CASSPGGGETQYF.

CDR3 loop: CASSLRTEMDYGYTF. CDR3 in DNA: TGTGCCAGCAGCTTGAGGACAGAGATGGACTATGGCTACACCTTC. The chain combines TRBV5-4 with TRBJ1-2; weak D call: TRBD1 (6 bases). The CDR3 covers 15 residues. CDR1 and CDR2 (germline): SGHNT, YYREEE (reference sequence). The V end was cut by 1 base, the J end by 3 bases, with 13 bases between.

The chain joins TRBV5-4 to TRBJ1-2, with 7 bases that match TRBD1. Germline CDR1 SGHNT, CDR2 YYREEE (reference sequence). Trimming took 4 bases from V and 2 from J; bases not matched to a gene: 2. The length of the CDR3 is 13 residues. CDR3 sequence (DNA): TGTGCCAGCAGCCGGGGACAGAACTATGGCTACACCTTC. This encodes CASSRGQNYGYTF.

This chain joins TRBV2 and TRBJ1-4; 8 positions match TRBD1. CDR3 size: 15 residues. The J segment lost 8 bases and the V segment lost 11 bases, leaving 16 bases of the junction unmatched. The V gene's germline CDR1 is SNHLY and CDR2 FYNNEI. The CDR3 region is CAGNTGGLVGEKLFF. The CDR3 bases are TGTGCCGGCAACACAGGGGGGCTGGTGGGCGAAAAACTGTTTTTT.

The chain is built from TRBV27 and TRBJ2-6; TRBD1 matches at 7 bases. The junction had 15 bases not matched to a gene; V was cut back by 6 bases and J by 4 bases. This CDR3 is built from 18 residues. Germline V gene data show CDR1 as MNHEY and CDR2 as SMNVEV (reference sequence). The CDR3 sequence: CASSRTSQGITGANVLTF. CDR3 in DNA: TGTGCCAGCAGCCGAACTTCACAGGGGATAACAGGGGCCAACGTCCTGACTTTC.

V is TRBV5-4 and J is TRBJ2-1; 12 bases are a match to TRBD2. The CDR3 runs 15 residues. Trimming cost V 1 base and J 7 bases; bases outside gene matches: 3. Germline V gene sequence: CDR1 SGHNT, CDR2 YYREEE (reference sequence). In DNA form, the CDR3 reads TGTGCCAGCAGCTTGAGGGGACTAGCGGGTAATGAGCAGTTCTTC. Protein product: CASSLRGLAGNEQFF.

The J gene is TRBJ1-1, the V gene TRBV15; 8 bases fit TRBD1. V lost 0 bases and J lost 11; bases outside the gene matches: 14. This CDR3 contains 16 residues. CDR1 and CDR2 (germline): LNHNV, YYDKDF (reference sequence). This chain's CDR3 is CATSRERAGGGIYAFF. CDR3 bases: TGTGCCACCAGCAGAGAAAGGGCAGGGGGCGGGATTTACGCTTTCTTT.

The CDR3 DNA is TGTGCCAGCAGTACTGGGGGGTTTCGGAACACCATATATTTT. This translates into CASSTGGFRNTIYF. This chain links TRBV28 with TRBJ1-3; possible D gene TRBD1, 5 bases. V lost 5 bases, J lost 7 bases, and 15 bases lay in between. This CDR3 is built from 14 residues. The V gene's germline CDR1 is MDHEN and CDR2 SYDVKM.

CDR3 region: CASSLNSAEQYF. The CDR3 DNA reads TGTGCCAGCAGCTTGAACTCCGCCGAGCAGTACTTC. The chain links TRBV5-4 to TRBJ2-7; D is uncertain. The germline V gene has CDR1 SGHNT and CDR2 YYREEE (reference sequence). Deletions cut 1 base from V and 6 bases from J, with 8 bases between. The CDR3 consists of 12 residues.

J is TRBJ2-1 and V is TRBV5-1, with D possibly matching TRBD2 (5 bases). This CDR3 has 14 amino acids. Germline assignment: CDR1 SGHRS and CDR2 YFSETQ. The ends were cut back, 6 bases at V and 5 bases at J, with 15 bases in the middle. CDR3 sequence: CASTPAGVDNEQFF. The CDR3 DNA reads as TGCGCCAGCACCCCGGCGGGTGTAGACAATGAGCAGTTCTTC. Supplemented by reference TRBV5-1 and TRBJ2-1, the full variable domain reads KAGVTQTPRYLIKTRGQQVTLSCSPISGHRSVSWYQQTPGQGLQFLFEYFSETQRNKGNFPGRFSGRQFSNSRSEMNVSTLELGDSALYLCASTPAGVDNEQFFGPGTRLTVL.

This clone was seen only once. The rearrangement links TRBV5-1 to TRBJ2-3; TRBD1 matches at 7 bases. V lost 4 bases and J lost 3; bases outside the gene matches: 5. CDR3 length: 14 residues. Looked up from germline, CDR1 is SGHRS and CDR2 is YFSETQ. The CDR3 bases are TGCGCCAGCAGCCTAGGACAGGTTACAGATACGCAGTATTTT. It is translated as CASSLGQVTDTQYF.

The genes are TRBV2 and TRBJ2-5; D is possibly TRBD2 (6 bases). CDR3 length: 13 amino acids. Germline lookup yields CDR1 SNHLY and CDR2 FYNNEI. Trimming removed 7 bases at V and 4 bases at J, with 13 bases between. The CDR3 DNA follows: TGTGCCAGCATGCGGGGAACTGGAGAGACCCAGTACTTC. This encodes CASMRGTGETQYF.

The gene calls are TRBV4-2 and TRBJ2-1; 9 bases agree with TRBD2. Germline values: CDR1 LGHNA, CDR2 YNFKEQ. The ends lost 0 bases at V and 6 bases at J; junction bases unmatched: 6. The CDR3 contains 16 residues. CDR3 residues: CASSQDIAGVGNEQFF. The CDR3 DNA is TGTGCCAGCAGCCAAGACATAGCGGGAGTTGGCAATGAGCAGTTCTTC.